This is a list of T cell receptor beta chains from one sample in a study of T cell responses to AZD1222 COVID-19 vaccine. The method was immunoSEQ multiplex PCR; TCRdb's version includes in-frame clones alone and lacks a portion of them. The repertoire has about 110,000 clones, approximately 90% of them found once; the top ten carry roughly 1.5%. This material consisted of peripheral blood, taken on day 0 of AZD1222 vaccination. These receptors all come from an adult in good health. Each CDR3 is given with its conserved first and last residue. Fields, in order: clone size, J gene, V gene, D gene, CDR3 protein, CDR3 DNA. The D gene is left open where the match is weak. Clone size is given for some rows only: seen once, a few or many times, or a class if the clone is expanded.

-,TRBJ1-1,TRBV7-2,-,CASSLGGVFNTEAFF,TGTGCCAGCAGCTTAGGAGGTGTTTTTAACACTGAAGCTTTCTTT
once,TRBJ1-4,TRBV3-1/TRBV3-2,-,CASSQRLRVGEKLFF,TGTGCCAGCAGCCAAAGGCTAAGGGTCGGTGAAAAACTGTTTTTT
-,TRBJ2-2,TRBV5-1,-,CASSLASPRATGELFF,TGCGCCAGCAGCTTAGCATCACCCAGGGCCACCGGGGAGCTGTTTTTT
-,TRBJ2-1,TRBV19,-,CASSIFASSYNEQFF,TGTGCCAGTAGTATTTTTGCCAGCTCCTACAATGAGCAGTTCTTC
once,TRBJ2-7,TRBV5-8,-,CASSEDRLFSYEQYF,TGTGCCAGCAGCGAAGACAGACTCTTCTCCTACGAGCAGTACTTC
-,TRBJ2-6,TRBV3-1/TRBV3-2,-,CASSLRGSAGANVLTF,TGTGCCAGCAGCCTCCGGGGTTCGGCTGGGGCCAACGTCCTGACTTTC
-,TRBJ1-2,TRBV12-3/TRBV12-4,-,CASSTGRNYGYTF,TGTGCCAGCAGTACGGGACGGAACTATGGCTACACCTTC
-,TRBJ2-3,TRBV5-1,TRBD2,CASSLLGGGATDTQYF,TGCGCCAGCAGCTTGCTTGGCGGGGGGGCCACAGATACGCAGTATTTT
-,TRBJ1-4,TRBV19,TRBD1,CASLGTGSEKLFF,TGTGCCAGCCTGGGGACAGGGAGCGAAAAACTGTTTTTT
-,TRBJ1-1,TRBV11-2,-,CASRIVVYTEAFF,TGTGCCAGCAGGATAGTGGTGTACACTGAAGCTTTCTTT
-,TRBJ1-4,TRBV28,TRBD1,CASSLAGTGSEKLFF,TGTGCCAGCAGTTTAGCGGGGACAGGGTCTGAAAAACTGTTTTTT
-,TRBJ1-2,TRBV7-9,-,CASSLVEVESLYGYTF,TGTGCCAGCAGCTTAGTAGAGGTTGAGAGTCTCTATGGCTACACCTTC
once,TRBJ2-7,TRBV30,-,CAWSVSAPTGEQYF,TGTGCCTGGAGTGTATCGGCCCCCACGGGGGAGCAGTACTTC
-,TRBJ2-2,TRBV5-1,-,CASRAGTPTLNTGELFF,TGCGCCAGCAGAGCCGGGACTCCCACCTTGAACACCGGGGAGCTGTTTTTT
-,TRBJ2-1,TRBV5-1,TRBD2,CASSQTAGGWNEQFF,TGCGCCAGCAGTCAAACAGCGGGAGGGTGGAATGAGCAGTTCTTC
-,TRBJ1-1,TRBV6-5,-,CASNPRTVNTEAFF,TGTGCCAGCAACCCCCGGACGGTGAACACTGAAGCTTTCTTT
-,TRBJ2-3,TRBV7-8,TRBD2,CASSSGLAGASTDTQYF,TGTGCCAGCAGCTCGGGACTAGCGGGAGCTAGCACAGATACGCAGTATTTT
-,TRBJ2-3,TRBV7-9,TRBD1,CASSRTLQGTDTQYF,TGTGCCAGCAGCCGAACTTTACAGGGGACAGATACGCAGTATTTT
-,TRBJ1-4,TRBV27,-,CASSVQGSAEKLFF,TGTGCCAGCAGTGTTCAGGGTAGCGCGGAGAAACTGTTTTTT
-,TRBJ2-1,TRBV5-1,-,CASSSSRRGQGAPKGWNEQFF,TGCGCCAGCAGCTCATCCAGGAGGGGGCAGGGAGCGCCGAAAGGATGGAATGAGCAGTTCTTC
-,TRBJ2-3,TRBV5-4,-,CASSLAYGSADTQYF,TGTGCCAGCAGCTTGGCATACGGTAGTGCAGATACGCAGTATTTT
-,TRBJ1-4,TRBV5-6,-,CASSGPGPTNEKLFF,TGTGCCAGCAGCGGCCCGGGTCCAACTAATGAAAAACTGTTTTTT
-,TRBJ1-2,TRBV6-5,-,CASTTYPLEFYGYTF,TGTGCCAGCACAACGTACCCCCTCGAATTCTATGGCTACACCTTC
-,TRBJ2-5,TRBV12-3/TRBV12-4,TRBD1,CASSYRGQETQYF,TGTGCCAGCAGTTACAGGGGACAAGAGACCCAGTACTTC
-,TRBJ2-5,TRBV29-1,-,CSVREHSEETQYF,TGCAGCGTACGAGAGCACAGCGAAGAGACCCAGTACTTC
-,TRBJ2-7,TRBV15,-,CATSRDQGPYEQYF,TGTGCCACCAGCAGAGATCAGGGTCCTTACGAGCAGTACTTC
-,TRBJ2-1,TRBV7-9,-,CASSLGAPKFNEQFF,TGTGCCAGCAGCCTGGGGGCCCCCAAATTCAATGAGCAGTTCTTC
-,TRBJ1-1,TRBV11-2,-,CASSLGQVNTEAFF,TGTGCCAGCAGCTTAGGGCAGGTGAACACTGAAGCTTTCTTT
few,TRBJ1-2,TRBV3-1/TRBV3-2,TRBD1,CASSRGQGSLGTF,TGTGCCAGCAGCCGGGGACAGGGGAGCCTTGGTACCTTC
-,TRBJ2-3,TRBV5-4,TRBD2,CASSTGLAGGTDTQYF,TGTGCCAGCAGCACGGGACTAGCGGGGGGGACAGATACGCAGTATTTT
-,TRBJ1-4,TRBV5-4,-,CASSPRDGSTNEKLFF,TGTGCCAGCAGCCCCAGGGACGGTTCAACTAATGAAAAACTGTTTTTT
-,TRBJ2-1,TRBV15,-,CATSEGGARASYNEQFF,TGTGCCACCAGCGAAGGAGGGGCTCGAGCATCCTACAATGAGCAGTTCTTC
-,TRBJ1-1,TRBV6-5,TRBD1,CASSSWDSEAFF,TGTGCCAGCAGTTCCTGGGACAGTGAAGCTTTCTTT
-,TRBJ1-1,TRBV5-1,TRBD1,CASSLSYRGLGLEAFF,TGCGCCAGCAGCCTGTCCTACAGGGGTTTAGGGCTTGAAGCTTTCTTT
-,TRBJ1-4,TRBV27,-,CASSPQGAANEKLFF,TGTGCCAGCAGTCCCCAGGGAGCGGCTAATGAAAAACTGTTTTTT
few,TRBJ2-7,TRBV6-5,-,CASSNGEIYEQYF,TGTGCCAGCAGTAACGGGGAGATCTACGAGCAGTACTTC
-,TRBJ2-3,TRBV3-1/TRBV3-2,-,CASSPGDLQDTQYF,TGTGCCAGCAGCCCCGGGGACCTCCAAGATACGCAGTATTTT
-,TRBJ1-1,TRBV3-1/TRBV3-2,-,CASSQVGDSTEAFF,TGTGCCAGCAGCCAAGTAGGCGATTCCACTGAAGCTTTCTTT
once,TRBJ2-5,TRBV7-9,TRBD1,CASSFGTGKETQYF,TGTGCCAGCAGTTTCGGGACAGGGAAAGAGACCCAGTACTTC
-,TRBJ1-1,TRBV6-5,-,CARVQASDNGTEAFF,TGTGCCAGGGTACAGGCTTCTGATAATGGTACTGAAGCTTTCTTT
-,TRBJ2-7,TRBV2,TRBD1,CASSVRDRANEQYF,TGTGCCAGCAGCGTTCGGGACAGGGCCAACGAGCAGTACTTC
-,TRBJ1-6,TRBV11-2,-,CASSFSGTDNSPLHF,TGTGCCAGCAGCTTCTCCGGGACTGATAATTCACCCCTCCACTTT
-,TRBJ1-2,TRBV27,-,CASSLSTGYGYTF,TGTGCCAGCAGTTTATCGACCGGCTATGGCTACACCTTC
-,TRBJ1-2,TRBV18,-,CASSPVQNSNYGYTF,TGTGCCAGCTCACCGGTTCAAAACAGCAACTATGGCTACACCTTC
once,TRBJ2-2,TRBV19,-,CASSPLRNTGELFF,TGTGCCAGTAGCCCTCTCCGCAACACCGGGGAGCTGTTTTTT
-,TRBJ1-2,TRBV3-1/TRBV3-2,-,CASSYGADGYTF,TGTGCCAGCAGCTACGGAGCTGACGGCTACACCTTC
-,TRBJ2-7,TRBV3-1/TRBV3-2,-,CASSPVSSSPRRYEQYF,TGTGCCAGCAGCCCCGTTTCCTCCTCGCCCCGAAGGTACGAGCAGTACTTC
-,TRBJ1-1,TRBV10-1,-,CASSENWGDTEAFF,TGCGCCAGCAGTGAGAATTGGGGGGACACTGAAGCTTTCTTT
-,TRBJ1-2,TRBV28,-,CATMTDSLPNYGYTF,TGTGCCACCATGACCGACAGCCTTCCTAACTATGGCTACACCTTC
-,TRBJ1-1,TRBV7-9,-,CASSHPRGGMNTEAFF,TGTGCCAGCAGCCACCCCCGAGGGGGGATGAACACTGAAGCTTTCTTT
-,TRBJ1-1,TRBV27,-,CASSPSPLTEAFF,TGTGCCAGCAGTCCCAGCCCCTTAACTGAAGCTTTCTTT
-,TRBJ2-1,TRBV11-3,-,CASSLAANNEQFF,TGTGCCAGCAGCTTAGCGGCGAACAATGAGCAGTTCTTC
-,TRBJ1-5,TRBV19,-,CASSIIAEGSNQPQHF,TGTGCCAGTAGTATAATAGCAGAAGGTAGCAATCAGCCCCAGCATTTT
-,TRBJ1-4,TRBV3-1/TRBV3-2,-,CASSQDAVTNEKLFF,TGTGCCAGCAGCCAAGATGCTGTAACTAATGAAAAACTGTTTTTT
once,TRBJ2-7,TRBV5-4,TRBD1,CASSARQGLARYEQYF,TGTGCCAGCAGCGCCCGACAGGGGCTAGCTCGCTACGAGCAGTACTTC